Shown below are 23 T cell receptor beta chains from a single sample sequenced in a study of blood T cell repertoires in COVID-19. The data were produced by immunoSEQ multiplex PCR, yet TCRdb's version contains in-frame clones alone and is incomplete. Seen here are around 150,000 clones, 76% observed once, and the top ten hold less than 4.5%. The sample was peripheral blood. The receptor source for this set is an elderly woman with acute or convalescent COVID-19.

The chain has TRBV9 and TRBJ1-2; D unclear. Germline-derived CDR1 and CDR2 are SGDLS and YYNGEE. The CDR3 covers 16 residues. Trimming shortened V by 6 bases and J by 1 base, and 19 bases separated the two germline ends. CDR3 in amino acids: CASTTDPGINNYGYTF. CDR3 coding DNA: TGTGCCAGCACTACGGACCCGGGGATCAATAACTATGGCTACACCTTC. The full variable domain, in which reference TRBV9 and TRBJ1-2 provide the parts outside the CDR3, is DSGVTQTPKHLITATGQRVTLRCSPRSGDLSVYWYQQSLDQGLQFLIQYYNGEERAKGNILERFSAQQFPDLHSELNLSSLELGDSALYFCASTTDPGINNYGYTFGSGTRLTVV.

The CDR3 region has the DNA TGTGCCAGCAGTTTGACGCTAGCGTACGCGAACGAGCAGTACTTC. This encodes CASSLTLAYANEQYF. This sequence joins TRBV27 and TRBJ2-7, with D possibly being TRBD2 (6 bases). V gave up 3 bases and J gave up 5 bases, with 17 bases separating them. Germline V gene data show CDR1 as MNHEY and CDR2 as SMNVEV (reference sequence). CDR3 length: 15 amino acids.

The chain joins TRBV29-1 to TRBJ2-5, with 8 bases that match TRBD2. This CDR3 region has 14 residues. Trimming at V came to 6 bases and at J to 4 bases, leaving 10 bases not matched to a gene. Germline assignment: CDR1 SQVTM and CDR2 ANQGSEA. In nucleotides, the CDR3 is TGCAGCGTGGAGCCCAGCGGGAGCGTAGAGACCCAGTACTTC. Translating gives CSVEPSGSVETQYF.

This chain uses TRBV19 with TRBJ2-5; TRBD2 aligns across 7 bases. Germline V gene sequence: CDR1 LNHDA, CDR2 SQIVND (reference sequence). The CDR3 runs 13 residues. The trim removed 9 bases at V and 3 bases at J, leaving 7 bases unmatched. The CDR3 spells CASRQRGEETQYF. The CDR3 nucleotides are TGTGCCAGCAGACAGCGGGGAGAAGAGACCCAGTACTTC.

V and J are TRBV11-2 and TRBJ1-2; TRBD1 matches at 7 bases. Germline assignment: CDR1 SGHAT and CDR2 FQNNGV. The ends lost 4 bases at V and 0 bases at J; junction bases unmatched: 5. This CDR3 comprises 15 residues. CDR3 sequence: CASSSRGQPNYGYTF. CDR3 DNA sequence: TGTGCCAGCAGCTCAAGGGGACAGCCTAACTATGGCTACACCTTC. Full variable domain (missing parts from reference TRBV11-2 and TRBJ1-2): EAGVAQSPRYKIIEKRQSVAFWCNPISGHATLYWYQQILGQGPKLLIQFQNNGVVDDSQLPKDRFSAERLKGVDSTLKIQPAKLEDSAVYLCASSSRGQPNYGYTFGSGTRLTVV.

V is TRBV6-5 and J is TRBJ2-7; perhaps TRBD2 as D (5 bases). Trimming removed 1 base at V and 0 bases at J, with 10 bases between. The CDR3 is made up of 15 amino acids. CDR1 is MNHEY and CDR2 is SVGAGI in the germline V gene. CDR3 coding DNA: TGTGCCAGCAGTTACTTTGGACTGAGCTCCTACGAGCAGTACTTC. It specifies CASSYFGLSSYEQYF.

CDR3 loop: CASSLASGVETQYF. DNA of the CDR3: TGTGCCAGCAGCTTAGCGTCGGGTGTAGAGACCCAGTACTTC. V and J are TRBV7-8 and TRBJ2-5; D is unresolved. The CDR3 is 14 amino acids. The germline CDR1 and CDR2 sequences are SGHVS and FQNEAQ. V shed 0 bases and J shed 4 bases, with 9 bases lying between them. The full variable domain, in which reference TRBV7-8 and TRBJ2-5 provide the parts outside the CDR3, is GAGVSQSPRYKVAKRGQDVALRCDPISGHVSLFWYQQALGQGPEFLTYFQNEAQLDKSGLPSDRFFAERPEGSVSTLKIQRTQQEDSAVYLCASSLASGVETQYFGPGTRLLVL.

The chain uses TRBV5-1 and TRBJ2-5; D not resolved. The CDR3 covers 15 residues. Trimming removed 0 bases from V and 0 bases from J, with 9 bases in between. CDR1 is SGHRS, CDR2 YFSETQ, per germline. CDR3 sequence: CASSLASSYQETQYF. CDR3 sequence (DNA): TGCGCCAGCAGCTTGGCCTCCAGTTACCAAGAGACCCAGTACTTC.

This chain connects TRBV6-1 to TRBJ2-7; 8 positions match TRBD1. Germline lookup yields CDR1 MNHNS and CDR2 SASEGT. The CDR3 runs to 17 residues. J was trimmed by 4 bases and V by 4 bases; bases with no gene match: 15. The CDR3 region has the DNA TGTGCCAGCAGTGCCGCCCACTCAGGGGGCGCGGGGTACGAGCAGTACTTC. This codes for CASSAAHSGGAGYEQYF.

The chain has TRBV30 and TRBJ2-7; 7 bases are shared with TRBD1. Germline trimming cut 2 bases from V and 7 bases from J; bases unmatched to any gene: 2. Per germline, CDR1 GTSNPN and CDR2 SVGIG (reference sequence). This CDR3 is 11 amino acids long. The CDR3 bases are TGTGCCTGGAGTTCAGGGGGAGAGCAGTACTTC. Its protein is CAWSSGGEQYF.

V is TRBV7-3 and J is TRBJ2-1, with a weak D call TRBD2 (6 bases). The V gene lost 2 bases and the J gene lost 6 bases, with 11 bases spanning the gap. The germline CDR1 and CDR2 sequences are SGHTA and FQGTGA. This CDR3 region has 14 residues. CDR3 nucleotides: TGTGCCAGCAGCTTAGGGACTCTGGGCAATGAGCAGTTCTTC. Encoded protein: CASSLGTLGNEQFF.

The chain combines TRBV24-1 with TRBJ2-1, with 14 bases that match TRBD2. Looked up from germline, CDR1 is KGHDR and CDR2 is SFDVKD. CDR3 length equals 17 residues. Trimming removed 2 bases from V and 7 bases from J; junction bases left unmatched: 6. CDR3 sequence (DNA): TGTGCCACCAGTGATTCACGGACTAGCGGGGGGCCTAATGAGCAGTTCTTC. Its translation: CATSDSRTSGGPNEQFF.

The chain uses TRBV6-6 and TRBJ1-5; TRBD1 agrees at 8 bases. V shed 5 bases and J 6 bases; nucleotides not matched to a gene: 6. The CDR3 is 14 amino acids. The V gene's germline CDR1 is MNHNY and CDR2 SVGAGI (reference sequence). DNA of the CDR3: TGTGCCAGCAGTGGTACAGGGGGAGGTCAGCCCCAGCATTTT. Its protein is CASSGTGGGQPQHF.

This rearrangement joins TRBV5-1 to TRBJ2-3; 9 nucleotides line up with TRBD2. This CDR3 is built from 16 residues. The V gene end was trimmed by 1 base and the J gene end by 4 bases; junction bases not matched to a gene: 7. In germline, CDR1 is SGHRS, CDR2 YFSETQ. CDR3 bases: TGCGCCAGCAGCTTGTTAGGCGGGAGGGCTGCAGATACGCAGTATTTT. Translation: CASSLLGGRAADTQYF.

This clone was recorded many times. The DNA of the CDR3 is TGTGCCAGCAGTTACAGTTCCGGGACAGGGTCTAATCAGCCCCAGCATTTT. Translated: CASSYSSGTGSNQPQHF. This rearrangement joins TRBV3-1 (or the pseudogene TRBV3-2) to TRBJ1-5; 9 positions match TRBD1. The junction had 13 bases not matched to a gene; V was cut back by 6 bases and J by 4 bases. The CDR3 is 17 amino acids. Per the germline V gene, CDR1 is LGHDT and CDR2 is YNNKEL (reference sequence).

Written as DNA, the CDR3 is TGTGCCAGCAGAAACACCTTTACAGGGCCTTCTTTGCAACGGACCATATATTTT. This codes for CASRNTFTGPSLQRTIYF. This chain connects TRBV2 to TRBJ1-3; tentative D call: TRBD1 (6 bases). V was cut by 6 bases and J by 10 bases, with 31 bases left in between. The CDR3 runs 18 residues. CDR1 SNHLY and CDR2 FYNNEI come from the germline V gene.

The chain is built from TRBV18 and TRBJ2-2; tentative D call: TRBD1 (5 bases). Trimming shortened V by 3 bases and J by 4 bases, and 15 bases separated the two germline ends. The CDR3 consists of 16 residues. Germline-derived CDR1 and CDR2 are KGHSH and LQKENI. CDR3 bases: TGTGCCAGCTCACCTCGGACCGCCAGGGCCACCGGGGAGCTGTTTTTT. It translates to CASSPRTARATGELFF. Together with reference TRBV18 and TRBJ2-2, the CDR3 gives the full variable domain: NAGVMQNPRHLVRRRGQEARLRCSPMKGHSHVYWYRQLPEEGLKFMVYLQKENIIDESGMPKERFSAEFPKEGPSILRIQQVVRGDSAAYFCASSPRTARATGELFFGEGSRLTVL.

This clone was counted only a few times. V and J are TRBV9 and TRBJ1-6, with D possibly being TRBD1 (6 bases). Trimming left V 0 bases short and J 8 bases short, with 9 bases between. This CDR3 region has 14 residues. Germline V gene data show CDR1 as SGDLS and CDR2 as YYNGEE. The CDR3 spells CASSVGDTHSPLHF. As DNA, the CDR3 is TGTGCCAGCAGCGTAGGGGACACGCATTCACCCCTCCACTTT.

The J gene is TRBJ2-1, the V gene TRBV11-3; the match to TRBD2 covers 8 bases. J gave up 10 bases and V 5 bases, and 13 bases lay outside the gene matches. Germline CDR1 SGHNT, CDR2 YENEEA. The CDR3 is 15 amino acids. The CDR3 sequence: CASSPDGGGLREQFF. Here the CDR3 DNA reads TGTGCCAGCAGCCCCGACGGGGGGGGCCTCCGGGAGCAGTTCTTC.

CDR3 loop: CASSYIWTGTYNEQFF. CDR3 bases: TGTGCCAGTAGTTATATCTGGACAGGGACCTACAATGAGCAGTTCTTC. V gene TRBV19 combines with J gene TRBJ2-1; TRBD1 matches 8 bases. J lost 2 bases, V lost 5 bases, and 8 bases had no gene match. This CDR3 has 16 amino acids. Germline assignment: CDR1 LNHDA and CDR2 SQIVND (reference sequence).

The V and J genes are TRBV9 and TRBJ1-6; TRBD1 matches at 7 bases. The CDR3 contains 14 residues. Germline CDR1 reads SGDLS; CDR2 reads YYNGEE. V lost 3 bases, J lost 5 bases, and 2 bases stayed unmatched. The CDR3, as DNA: TGTGCCAGCAGCGCGACAGGGAATAATTCACCCCTCCACTTT. This encodes CASSATGNNSPLHF.

The genes are TRBV5-1 and TRBJ1-1; D gene uncertain. The ends were cut back, 6 bases at V and 3 bases at J, with 21 bases in the middle. CDR3 length: 16 residues. CDR1 is SGHRS and CDR2 is YFSETQ in the germline V gene. The CDR3 protein is CASTIQPSVSYTEAFF. The DNA for the CDR3 is TGCGCCAGCACCATCCAGCCAAGCGTTTCGTACACTGAAGCTTTCTTT.

This clone showed up just a few times. The rearrangement uses TRBV12-3 or TRBV12-4 and TRBJ1-2; possible D gene TRBD1, 5 bases. The V end lost 4 bases, the J end lost 9 bases, and 9 bases lay between the germline ends. This CDR3 spans 11 amino acids. DNA of the CDR3: TGTGCCAGCAGTTACCAGGGCAGCTACACCTTC. Translating gives CASSYQGSYTF.